The 16 T cell receptor beta chains presented below share a single source sample, sequenced in a study of blood T cells in healthy people across ages. Alongside a J-beta primer mix, a sample-barcoded 5' primer served in a second PCR lasting roughly 6 to 11 cycles. In TCRdb, the 5' RACE reads were re-called with MiXCR into one record per CDR3 protein. The profile shows around 940,000 distinct CDR3 sequences, roughly 47% of them singletons. The source material was blood. Receptor source: a woman in her sixties or seventies in good health.

This clonotype was counted ten times or more. J is TRBJ2-3 and V is TRBV7-2, with D perhaps matching TRBD2 (5 bases). The CDR3 is 15 residues long. Germline CDR1 is SGHTA and CDR2 is FQGNSA. Trimming pared 3 bases from V and 2 bases from J, leaving 12 bases between. The CDR3: CASSFQAATTDTQYF. In nucleotides, the CDR3 is TGTGCCAGCAGCTTCCAAGCGGCCACCACAGATACGCAGTATTTT.

CDR3 residues: CASGGFAYEQYF. CDR3 DNA sequence: TGTGCCAGCGGAGGTTTCGCCTACGAGCAGTACTTC. This chain links TRBV7-2 with TRBJ2-7; maybe TRBD2 (5 bases). V lost 8 bases, J lost 2 bases, and 10 bases lay in between. Looked up from germline, CDR1 is SGHTA and CDR2 is FQGNSA. The CDR3 is made up of 12 amino acids. Using reference TRBV7-2 and TRBJ2-7 for the parts outside the CDR3, the full variable domain is GAGVSQSPSNKVTEKGKDVELRCDPISGHTALYWYRQSLGQGLEFLIYFQGNSAPDKSGLPSDRFSAERTGGSVSTLTIQRTQQEDSAVYLCASGGFAYEQYFGPGTRLTVT.

V usage is TRBV6-5 and J usage is TRBJ2-7; possible D gene TRBD1, 5 bases. The germline CDR1 and CDR2 sequences are MNHEY and SVGAGI. V shed 3 bases and J shed 1 base, with 10 bases lying between them. This CDR3 is 14 amino acids long. The CDR3 sequence: CASSYKGLSYEQYF. The CDR3 nucleotides read TGTGCCAGCAGTTATAAGGGGCTATCCTACGAGCAGTACTTC.

The chain couples TRBV5-5 to TRBJ2-3; D may be TRBD2 (5 bases). This CDR3 is built from 14 residues. V was shortened by 0 bases and J by 5 bases, with 10 bases between the two germline ends. CDR1 is SGHKS and CDR2 is YYEKEE in the germline V gene (reference sequence). CDR3 protein: CASSLEGGGDTQYF. The CDR3 coding sequence is TGTGCCAGCAGCTTGGAAGGAGGCGGAGATACGCAGTATTTT.

This clonotype was picked up a small number of times. The chain has TRBV29-1 and TRBJ2-7, with 11 bases aligning to TRBD1. With V trimmed by 6 bases and J by 4 bases, 5 bases remained unmatched. This CDR3 contains 13 residues. Per germline, CDR1 SQVTM and CDR2 ANQGSEA. The CDR3 loop reads CSVWTGGKYEQYF. CDR3 nucleotides: TGCAGCGTCTGGACAGGGGGCAAATACGAGCAGTACTTC.

V usage is TRBV7-9 and J usage is TRBJ2-7; D might be TRBD1 (5 bases). Trimming took 2 bases from V and 2 from J, leaving 16 bases between them. Germline V CDR1 and CDR2: SEHNR, FQNEAQ (reference sequence). The CDR3 totals 16 residues. The CDR3 coding sequence is TGTGCCAGCAGCTTACCAAATCCAGGGCGCCCCTACGAGCAGTACTTC. It specifies CASSLPNPGRPYEQYF.

The chain is built from TRBV7-8 and TRBJ2-7; the match to TRBD2 covers 16 bases. There are 18 residues in the CDR3. V lost 4 bases to trimming and J lost 4 bases; unmatched junction nucleotides: 10. Germline CDR1 reads SGHVS; CDR2 reads FQNEAQ. Written as DNA, the CDR3 is TGTGCCAGCAGCTCGGGACTAGCGGGAGGGCCTGGGATTTACGAGCAGTACTTC. Translating it yields CASSSGLAGGPGIYEQYF.

Of note for this clonotype: At one end, the junction sequence differs from germline, possibly due to a read error. The CDR3 bases are TGTGCCAGCAGCTTAGGCGGGAGGGCCGCAGATACGCAGAATTTT. Translating gives CASSLGGRAADTQNF. The gene calls are TRBV7-3 and TRBJ2-3, with TRBD2 matching over 9 bases. Germline V CDR1 and CDR2: SGHTA, FQGTGA. The CDR3 contains 15 residues.

This chain links TRBV28 with TRBJ2-5; D possibly corresponds to TRBD2 (6 bases). Germline CDR1 and CDR2: MDHEN and SYDVKM. The CDR3 extends over 15 amino acids. Trimming pared 3 bases from V and 11 bases from J, leaving 22 bases between. CDR3 sequence reads: CASSFLRLAEGEQYF. Written as DNA, the CDR3 is TGTGCCAGCAGTTTTCTGAGACTGGCGGAGGGTGAGCAGTACTTC.

The V gene is TRBV29-1, the J gene TRBJ2-7; 8 positions match TRBD1. The closer fit of TRBJ2-5 to the DNA end suggests the J call may be wrong. This CDR3 has 14 residues. Germline lookup yields CDR1 SQVTM and CDR2 ANQGSEA. The chain's CDR3 is CSVLGTGGRETQYF. The CDR3 DNA sequence: TGCAGCGTTTTGGGCACAGGGGGTAGGGAGACCCAGTACTTC.

The chain uses TRBV11-2 and TRBJ2-7, with 11 positions matching TRBD2. CDR1 and CDR2 from the germline V gene are SGHAT and FQNNGV. The CDR3 sequence is 17 residues long. The V gene end was trimmed by 0 bases and the J gene end by 2 bases; junction bases not matched to a gene: 6. The CDR3 spells CASSLDGTSGDPYEQYF. The CDR3 DNA sequence: TGTGCCAGCAGCTTAGATGGGACTAGCGGAGACCCCTACGAGCAGTACTTC.

The chain joins TRBV5-5 to TRBJ2-7; D gene unclear. The end of the DNA aligns better with TRBJ2-4, so the J call may be wrong. CDR3 size: 12 residues. Per germline, CDR1 SGHKS and CDR2 YYEKEE (reference sequence). CDR3 region: CASSLRNDIQYF. The CDR3 DNA reads as TGTGCCAGCAGCTTAAGGAACGACATTCAGTACTTC.

A single count supports this clonotype. The chain links TRBV6-1 to TRBJ2-5, with D unclear. V lost 4 bases to trimming and J lost 11 bases, with 14 bases between them. Germline CDR1 and CDR2: MNHNS and SASEGT. This CDR3 has 12 amino acids. This CDR3 is CASSAYYNEQYF. DNA for the CDR3: TGTGCCAGCAGTGCCTACTACAATGAGCAGTACTTC.

This clonotype was found many times. The chain uses TRBV20-1 and TRBJ2-5; D gene uncertain. Germline values: CDR1 DFQATT, CDR2 SNEGSKA (reference sequence). The CDR3 runs 12 residues. The V end was cut by 4 bases, the J end by 4 bases, with 10 bases between. For the CDR3, the DNA is TGCAGTGCTACTTACCTTATAGAGACCCAGTACTTC. Its protein is CSATYLIETQYF.

This clonotype was seen only a few times. The chain carries TRBV20-1 and TRBJ1-2; 8 nucleotides agree with TRBD1. Germline CDR1 is DFQATT and CDR2 is SNEGSKA (reference sequence). Unmatched junction bases numbered 9, after V lost 8 bases and J lost 4 bases. This CDR3 spans 13 amino acids. Here the CDR3 DNA reads TGCAGTCCACGGACAGGGCGGGTCTATGGCTACACCTTC. It translates to CSPRTGRVYGYTF.

J is TRBJ2-3 and V is TRBV29-1; 8 nucleotides agree with TRBD1. The germline CDR1 and CDR2 sequences are SQVTM and ANQGSEA. The length of the CDR3 is 12 residues. The V gene end was trimmed by 7 bases and the J gene end by 4 bases; junction bases not matched to a gene: 4. This CDR3 reads CSAGGLADTQYF. CDR3 nucleotides: TGCAGCGCAGGGGGCTTAGCAGATACGCAGTATTTT.